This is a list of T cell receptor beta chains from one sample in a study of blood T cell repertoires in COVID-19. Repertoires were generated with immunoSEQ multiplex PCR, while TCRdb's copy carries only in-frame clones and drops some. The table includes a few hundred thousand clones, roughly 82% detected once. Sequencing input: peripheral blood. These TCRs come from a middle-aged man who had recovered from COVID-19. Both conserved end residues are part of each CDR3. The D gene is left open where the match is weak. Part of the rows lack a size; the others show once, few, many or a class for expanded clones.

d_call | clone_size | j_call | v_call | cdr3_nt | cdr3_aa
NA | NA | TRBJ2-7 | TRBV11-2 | TGTGCCAGCAGCCGAAACAGGGACGAGCAGTACTTC | CASSRNRDEQYF
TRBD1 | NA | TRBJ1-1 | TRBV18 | TGTGCCAGCTCACCGACCGGGACAGATGGCCTCCTCTTT | CASSPTGTDGLLF
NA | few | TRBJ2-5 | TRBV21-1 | TGTGCCAGCAGCAATCCCCGGGACAGGGGGCAAGAGACCCAGTACTTC | CASSNPRDRGQETQYF
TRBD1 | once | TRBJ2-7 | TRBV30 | TGTGCCTGGAGTTTTGACGGGACAGGGTCATACGAGCAGTACTTC | CAWSFDGTGSYEQYF
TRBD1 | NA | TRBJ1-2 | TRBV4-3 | TGCGCCAGCAGCCGAGAAACAACGACAGGGGGCGGTGGAACTAACTATGGCTACACCTTC | CASSRETTTGGGGTNYGYTF
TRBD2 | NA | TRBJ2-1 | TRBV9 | TGTGCCAGCAGCGTAGTCGGGACTAGCGGGAAGGGTGAGCAGTTCTTC | CASSVVGTSGKGEQFF
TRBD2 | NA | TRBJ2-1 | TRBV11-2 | TGTGCCAGCAGCTTAGCGGGGGGGCCTTTTCTTAATGAGCAGTTCTTC | CASSLAGGPFLNEQFF
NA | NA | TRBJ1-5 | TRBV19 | TGTGCCAGCTCCTGGTACAGGGATCAGCCCCAGCATTTT | CASSWYRDQPQHF
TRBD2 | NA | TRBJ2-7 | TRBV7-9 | TGTGCCAGCAGCCTCAGCGGGAGGGCCATATACGAGCAGTACTTC | CASSLSGRAIYEQYF
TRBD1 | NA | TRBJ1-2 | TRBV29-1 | TGCAGCGCTGACCGGGACAGGGAAGAGAACTATGGCTACACCTTC | CSADRDREENYGYTF
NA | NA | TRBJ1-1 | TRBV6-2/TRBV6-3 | TGTGCCAGCAGTTACCGTCACGGGATGGGCGAAGCTTTCTTT | CASSYRHGMGEAFF
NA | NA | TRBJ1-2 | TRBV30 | TGTGCCCTGGGGCACTATGGCTACACCTTC | CALGHYGYTF
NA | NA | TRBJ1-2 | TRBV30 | TGTGCCTGGAGTGTAGGACTTCCTGGCTACACCTTC | CAWSVGLPGYTF
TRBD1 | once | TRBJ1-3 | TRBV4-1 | TGCGCCAGCAGCCTAATCACATCCGGGACAGGGAGAGACACCATATATTTT | CASSLITSGTGRDTIYF
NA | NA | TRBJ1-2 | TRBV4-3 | TGCGCCAGCAGCCCCCGCAGGGATTCTAACTATGGCTACACCTTC | CASSPRRDSNYGYTF
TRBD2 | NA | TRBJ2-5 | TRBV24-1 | TGTGCCACCAGTGAAGTCGGACTAGCGAGACAAGAGACCCAGTACTTC | CATSEVGLARQETQYF
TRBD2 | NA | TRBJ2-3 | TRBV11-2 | TGTGCCAGCAGCTTAGTAGCGGCGGGAGGGCTATCAGATACGCAGTATTTT | CASSLVAAGGLSDTQYF
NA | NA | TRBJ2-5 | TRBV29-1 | TGCAGCGTCGCACAGGGCCCAGAGACCCAGTACTTC | CSVAQGPETQYF
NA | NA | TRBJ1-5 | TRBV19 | TGTGCCAGTAGTTACAGGGCGACGGGGCGCAATCAGCCCCAGCATTTT | CASSYRATGRNQPQHF
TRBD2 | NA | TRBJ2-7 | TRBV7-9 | TGTGCCAGCAGCACCCGACTTGAGGCGGGAGGGTTCCCCTTACGACAGTACTTC | CASSTRLEAGGFPLRQYF
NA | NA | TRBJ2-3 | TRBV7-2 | TGTGCCAGCAGCGCCCGGGAGCGGTCAACAAGCGATACGCAGTATTTT | CASSARERSTSDTQYF
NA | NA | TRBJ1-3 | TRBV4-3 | TGCGCCAGCAGCCAAGTTGGGATAGGGGTTCTTGGCGGAAACACCATATATTTT | CASSQVGIGVLGGNTIYF
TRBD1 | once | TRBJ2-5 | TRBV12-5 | TGTGCTAGTGGTTTGGGACAGGGTAGCCAAGAGACCCAGTACTTC | CASGLGQGSQETQYF
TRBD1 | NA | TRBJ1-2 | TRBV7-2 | TGTGCCAGCAGCGCACGACAGGGGATACATGGCTACACCTTC | CASSARQGIHGYTF